This T cell receptor beta chain was sequenced during a study of cytomegalovirus exposure and HLA in healthy donors. Study-level background: HLA-typed donors were the source of roughly 85 million unique TCRs held in an early data release.

The germline V gene has CDR1 SNHLY and CDR2 FYNNEI. This CDR3 is built from 16 residues. Trimming removed 0 bases at V and 12 bases at J, with 21 bases between. Primers: 60 Vbeta forward and 13 Jbeta reverse. Sequencing used immunoSEQ multiplex PCR; TCRdb keeps in-frame clones, though not all of them. The sample gives 180,000 or so clones, around 80% of which show up once; 3.7% is in the top ten. General observations from the study: Across donors, sequencing depth was assumed by presence/absence analyses to be roughly uniform. Whilst most TCR sequences proved rare, a subset of public TCRs occurred across many donors.

About this clone: Its antigen is unknown.

The chain couples TRBV2 to TRBJ2-4; tentative D call: TRBD1 (5 bases). The sequencing input was PBMCs. The source is a woman aged 55-69 years in good health and CMV-seropositive. The CDR3 loop reads CASSEAPPGKGYSQYF. In DNA, the CDR3 is TGTGCCAGCAGTGAAGCCCCTCCAGGGAAGGGATACAGTCAGTACTTC.